The clone carrying this TCR gamma chain was seen at least ten times. The antigen remains undetermined. This likely came from a read error, as a far larger clone is one base away. The limits of the CDR3 on the DNA are not certain, so only TCRdb's listed CDR3 is given. Both TRG and TRD chains were sequenced from each sorted sample. TCRdb re-called the multiplex PCR reads with CATT. The repertoire holds tens of thousands of gamma-chain clones, 3% seen once, with approximately 33% in the top ten. This specimen belongs to a study of γδ T cells in repeated Plasmodium falciparum infection. Across the whole study: Each infection was followed by sampling at 21 days, plus baseline and some pre-infection draws. Study observations and caveats: Vdelta2-negative gammadelta repertoires, largely Vdelta1+, seemingly showed infection-driven waves of new clonal selection.

Bulk repertoires came from Vgamma9/Vdelta2+ or Vdelta2-negative gammadelta T cells flow-sorted from PBMC. Germline CDR1 GITISATS, CDR2 ISYDGTV (reference sequence). Inclusive of both ends, the CDR3 amounts to 31 amino acids. The TCR originated in a pool of human donors (malaria-infected and uninfected, not separated). The V gene is listed as TRGV9; no J gene was called. Specimen: gamma-delta T cells from blood. The CDR3 sequence is CALWEAIIIRNSLAVEQHLLSQVSIGRIQHF.